Sequencing of this T cell receptor beta chain was carried out in a study of blood T cell repertoires in COVID-19. Study context: Acute and convalescent COVID-19 samples came from the United States, Italy and Spain. The cDNA or gDNA used as material had been derived from T cells, B-cell-depleted T cells, or PBMCs.

From germline, CDR1 is SNHLY and CDR2 FYNNEI. Trimming removed 7 bases at V and 0 bases at J, with 12 bases between. The CDR3 covers 14 residues. Authors' methods: Estimation of nucleated cell counts was performed using reference gene primer amplification. TCRdb's copy holds only in-frame clones and misses some; the assay was immunoSEQ multiplex PCR. From that table come the V and J calls and clone size; the DNA was used to work out D and trimming. The sample lists about 46,000 clones; 75% to 90% were seen once. The sequence was collected from a human donor in a cohort sampled during active COVID-19. The donor label of this sample is uncertain. What was sequenced was peripheral blood. The rearrangement links TRBV2 to TRBJ1-1, with D possibly being TRBD1 (6 bases). The CDR3 spells CASIHRALNTEAFF. CDR3 nucleotides: TGTGCCAGCATTCACAGGGCTTTGAACACTGAAGCTTTCTTT. Drawing the rest from reference TRBV2 and TRBJ1-1, the complete variable domain is EPEVTQTPSHQVTQMGQEVILRCVPISNHLYFYWYRQILGQKVEFLVSFYNNEISEKSEIFDDQFSVERPDGSNFTLKIRSTKLEDSAMYFCASIHRALNTEAFFGQGTRLTVV.